Listed here is a single T cell receptor beta chain. The entry originates in a study of blood T cell repertoires in COVID-19. Overall study: Acute-phase and convalescent COVID-19 samples originated in the United States, Italy and Spain. PBMCs, B-cell-depleted T cells, or T cells provided the cDNA or gDNA that made up the material.

Profiled with immunoSEQ multiplex PCR; TCRdb holds only in-frame clones, not every one. The data contain some 180,000 clones, around 82% of them seen just once; the ten biggest clones take up 5.2%. Per the germline V gene, CDR1 is LNHDA and CDR2 is SQIVND (reference sequence). The CDR3 is made up of 14 amino acids. The V and J ends lost 7 bases and 8 bases, in that order; junction bases with no gene match: 9. V gene TRBV19 combines with J gene TRBJ1-4, with 8 bases lining up with TRBD1. Sequencing was done on a sample of PBMCs or T cells enriched from blood (not recorded which). This clonotype was obtained from a woman aged 55-75 years with acute COVID-19. The CDR3 here is CASIGARGREKLFF. CDR3 DNA sequence: TGTGCCAGTATTGGGGCCAGGGGGCGCGAAAAACTGTTTTTT.